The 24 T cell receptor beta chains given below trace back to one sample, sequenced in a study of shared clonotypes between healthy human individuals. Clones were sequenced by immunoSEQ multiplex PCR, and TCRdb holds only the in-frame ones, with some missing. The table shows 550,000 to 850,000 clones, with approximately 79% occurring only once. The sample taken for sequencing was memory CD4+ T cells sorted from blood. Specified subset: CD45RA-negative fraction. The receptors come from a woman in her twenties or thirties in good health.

CDR3 bases: TGTGCCAGCAGCGTTAGACTAGCGGGATGGGGATCCTACAATGAGCAGTTCTTC. The encoded protein is CASSVRLAGWGSYNEQFF. The gene calls are TRBV9 and TRBJ2-1; 11 bases are shared with TRBD2. From germline, CDR1 is SGDLS and CDR2 YYNGEE. The CDR3 loop spans 18 amino acids. Trimming removed 2 bases from V and 1 base from J; junction bases left unmatched: 8.

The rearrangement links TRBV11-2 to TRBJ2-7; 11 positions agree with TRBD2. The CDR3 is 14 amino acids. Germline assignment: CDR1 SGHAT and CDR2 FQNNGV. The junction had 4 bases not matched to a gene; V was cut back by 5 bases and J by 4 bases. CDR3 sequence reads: CASSVRTSGYEQYF. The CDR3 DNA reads TGTGCCAGCAGCGTCCGGACTAGCGGGTACGAGCAGTACTTC. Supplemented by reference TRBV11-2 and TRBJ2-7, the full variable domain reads EAGVAQSPRYKIIEKRQSVAFWCNPISGHATLYWYQQILGQGPKLLIQFQNNGVVDDSQLPKDRFSAERLKGVDSTLKIQPAKLEDSAVYLCASSVRTSGYEQYFGPGTRLTVT.

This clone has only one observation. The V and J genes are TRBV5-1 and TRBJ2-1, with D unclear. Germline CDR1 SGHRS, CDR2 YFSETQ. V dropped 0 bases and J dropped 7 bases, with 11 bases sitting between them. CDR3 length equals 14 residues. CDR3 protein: CASSLERSKNEQFF. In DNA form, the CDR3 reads TGCGCCAGCAGCTTGGAGCGATCAAAGAATGAGCAGTTCTTC. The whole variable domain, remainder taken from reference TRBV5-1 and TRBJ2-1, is KAGVTQTPRYLIKTRGQQVTLSCSPISGHRSVSWYQQTPGQGLQFLFEYFSETQRNKGNFPGRFSGRQFSNSRSEMNVSTLELGDSALYLCASSLERSKNEQFFGPGTRLTVL.

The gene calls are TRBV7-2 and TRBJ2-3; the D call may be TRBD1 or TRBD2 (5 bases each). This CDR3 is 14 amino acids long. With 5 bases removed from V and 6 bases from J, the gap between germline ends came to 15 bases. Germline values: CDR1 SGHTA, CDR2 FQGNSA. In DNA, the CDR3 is TGTGCCAGCAGCCCCGACTGGGGGTTTGATACGCAGTATTTT. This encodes CASSPDWGFDTQYF.

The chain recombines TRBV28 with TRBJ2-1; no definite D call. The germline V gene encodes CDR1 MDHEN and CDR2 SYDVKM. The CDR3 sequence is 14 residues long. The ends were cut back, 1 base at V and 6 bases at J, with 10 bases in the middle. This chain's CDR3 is CASSLSGIFNEQFF. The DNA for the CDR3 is TGTGCCAGCAGTTTATCTGGGATTTTCAATGAGCAGTTCTTC.

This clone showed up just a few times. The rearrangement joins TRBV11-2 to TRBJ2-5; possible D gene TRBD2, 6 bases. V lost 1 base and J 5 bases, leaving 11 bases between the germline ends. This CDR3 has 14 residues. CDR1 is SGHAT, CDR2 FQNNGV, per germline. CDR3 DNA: TGTGCCAGCAGCTTAGCCACTAGCTTTGAGACCCAGTACTTC. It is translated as CASSLATSFETQYF.

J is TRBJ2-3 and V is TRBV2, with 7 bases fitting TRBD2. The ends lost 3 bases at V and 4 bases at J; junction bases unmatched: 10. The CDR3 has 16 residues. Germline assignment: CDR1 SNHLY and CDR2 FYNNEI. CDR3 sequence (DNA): TGTGCCAGCAGTGATGGGGGGAGGGCCCGGTCAGATACGCAGTATTTT. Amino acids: CASSDGGRARSDTQYF.

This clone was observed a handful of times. DNA for the CDR3: TGTGCCAGCAGCAGGCTAAGAGACTCTGGAAACACCATATATTTT. This translates into CASSRLRDSGNTIYF. J is TRBJ1-3 and V is TRBV6-5; D gene ambiguous. Germline V gene sequence: CDR1 MNHEY, CDR2 SVGAGI. V lost 6 bases and J 0 bases, leaving 12 bases between the germline ends. CDR3 length: 15 amino acids.

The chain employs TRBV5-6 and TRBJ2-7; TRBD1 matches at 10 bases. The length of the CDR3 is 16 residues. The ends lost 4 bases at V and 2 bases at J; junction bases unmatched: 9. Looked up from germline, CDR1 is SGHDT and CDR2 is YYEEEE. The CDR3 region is CASSRRSGTGAYEQYF. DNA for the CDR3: TGTGCCAGCAGCCGAAGAAGCGGGACAGGGGCCTACGAGCAGTACTTC. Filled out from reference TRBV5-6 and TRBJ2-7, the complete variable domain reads DAGVTQSPTHLIKTRGQQVTLRCSPKSGHDTVSWYQQALGQGPQFIFQYYEEEERQRGNFPDRFSGHQFPNYSSELNVNALLLGDSALYLCASSRRSGTGAYEQYFGPGTRLTVT.

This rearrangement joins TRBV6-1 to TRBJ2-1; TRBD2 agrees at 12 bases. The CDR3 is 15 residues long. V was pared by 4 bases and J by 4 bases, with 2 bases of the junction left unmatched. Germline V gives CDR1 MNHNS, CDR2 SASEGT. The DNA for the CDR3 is TGTGCCAGCAGTGCCGGACTAGCGGGATACAATGAGCAGTTCTTC. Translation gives CASSAGLAGYNEQFF.

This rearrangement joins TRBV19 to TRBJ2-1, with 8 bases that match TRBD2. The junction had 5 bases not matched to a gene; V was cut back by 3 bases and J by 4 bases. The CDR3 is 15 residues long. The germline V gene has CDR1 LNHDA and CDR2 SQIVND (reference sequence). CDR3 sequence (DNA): TGTGCCAGTAGTATGGGCGGGAGGATATACAATGAGCAGTTCTTC. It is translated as CASSMGGRIYNEQFF.

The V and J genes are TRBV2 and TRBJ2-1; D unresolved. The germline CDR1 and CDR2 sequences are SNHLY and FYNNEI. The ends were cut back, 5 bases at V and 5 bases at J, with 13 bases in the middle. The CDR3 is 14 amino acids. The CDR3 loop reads CASSSIVLDNEQFF. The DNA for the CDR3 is TGTGCCAGCAGTTCCATAGTCTTGGACAATGAGCAGTTCTTC.

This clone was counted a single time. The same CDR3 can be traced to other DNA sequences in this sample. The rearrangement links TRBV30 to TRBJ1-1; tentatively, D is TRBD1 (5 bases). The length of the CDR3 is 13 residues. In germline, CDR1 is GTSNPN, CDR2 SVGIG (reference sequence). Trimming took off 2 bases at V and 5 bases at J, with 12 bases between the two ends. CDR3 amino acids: CAWSPQGDTEAFF. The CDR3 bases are TGTGCCTGGAGTCCTCAGGGAGATACTGAAGCTTTCTTT.

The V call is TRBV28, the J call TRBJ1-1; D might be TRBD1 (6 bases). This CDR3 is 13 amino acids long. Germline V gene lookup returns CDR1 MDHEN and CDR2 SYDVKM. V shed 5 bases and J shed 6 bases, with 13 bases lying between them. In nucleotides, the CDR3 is TGTGCCAGCAGTCCCCCTGGGGGCCCTGAAGCTTTCTTT. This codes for CASSPPGGPEAFF.

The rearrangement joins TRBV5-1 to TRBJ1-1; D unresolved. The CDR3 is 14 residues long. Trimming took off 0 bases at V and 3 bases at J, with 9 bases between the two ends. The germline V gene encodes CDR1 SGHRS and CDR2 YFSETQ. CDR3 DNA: TGCGCCAGCAGCTTGGAAGGCAGTTACACTGAAGCTTTCTTT. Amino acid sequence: CASSLEGSYTEAFF.

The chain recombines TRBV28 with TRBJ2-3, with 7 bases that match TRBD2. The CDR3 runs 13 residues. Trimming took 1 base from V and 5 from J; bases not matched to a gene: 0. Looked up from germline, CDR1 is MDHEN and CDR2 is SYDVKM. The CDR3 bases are TGTGCCAGCAGTTTATTAGCGGGAGATACGCAGTATTTT. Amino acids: CASSLLAGDTQYF.

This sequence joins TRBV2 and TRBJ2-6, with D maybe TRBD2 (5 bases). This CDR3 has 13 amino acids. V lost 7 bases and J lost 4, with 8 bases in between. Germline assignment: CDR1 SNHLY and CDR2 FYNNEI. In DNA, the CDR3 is TGTGCCAGCATAAGGGAGGGGGCCAACGTCCTGACTTTC. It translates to CASIREGANVLTF. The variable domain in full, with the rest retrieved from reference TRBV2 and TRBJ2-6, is EPEVTQTPSHQVTQMGQEVILRCVPISNHLYFYWYRQILGQKVEFLVSFYNNEISEKSEIFDDQFSVERPDGSNFTLKIRSTKLEDSAMYFCASIREGANVLTFGAGSRLTVL.

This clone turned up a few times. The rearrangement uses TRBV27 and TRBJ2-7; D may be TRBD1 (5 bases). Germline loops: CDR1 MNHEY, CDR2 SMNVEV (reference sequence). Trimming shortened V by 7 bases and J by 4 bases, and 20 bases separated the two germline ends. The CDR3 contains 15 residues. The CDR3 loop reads CASTPRQGQVYEQYF. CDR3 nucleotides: TGTGCCAGCACCCCTCGGCAGGGTCAAGTTTACGAGCAGTACTTC.

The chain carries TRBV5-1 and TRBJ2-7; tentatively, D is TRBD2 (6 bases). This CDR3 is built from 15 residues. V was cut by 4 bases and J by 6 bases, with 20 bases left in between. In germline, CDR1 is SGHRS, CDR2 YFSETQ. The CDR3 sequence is CASSPRPSASSEQYF. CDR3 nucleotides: TGCGCCAGCAGCCCGAGACCTAGCGCGTCAAGCGAGCAGTACTTC. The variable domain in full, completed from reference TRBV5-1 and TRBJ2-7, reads KAGVTQTPRYLIKTRGQQVTLSCSPISGHRSVSWYQQTPGQGLQFLFEYFSETQRNKGNFPGRFSGRQFSNSRSEMNVSTLELGDSALYLCASSPRPSASSEQYFGPGTRLTVT.

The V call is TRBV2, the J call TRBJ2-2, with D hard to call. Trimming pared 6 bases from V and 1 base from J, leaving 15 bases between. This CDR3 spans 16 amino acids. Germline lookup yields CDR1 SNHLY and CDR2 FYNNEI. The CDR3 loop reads CASSLWTVLNTGELFF. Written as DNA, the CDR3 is TGTGCCAGCAGCCTTTGGACGGTCCTGAACACCGGGGAGCTGTTTTTT.

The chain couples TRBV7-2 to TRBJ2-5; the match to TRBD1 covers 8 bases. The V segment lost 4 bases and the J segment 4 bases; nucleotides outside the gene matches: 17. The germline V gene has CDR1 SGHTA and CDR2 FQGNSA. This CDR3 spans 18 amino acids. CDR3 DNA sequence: TGTGCCAGCAGCTCCCTCATCCTCCAGACAGGGGCAGGAGAGACCCAGTACTTC. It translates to CASSSLILQTGAGETQYF. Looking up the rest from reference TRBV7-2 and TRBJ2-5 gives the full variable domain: GAGVSQSPSNKVTEKGKDVELRCDPISGHTALYWYRQSLGQGLEFLIYFQGNSAPDKSGLPSDRFSAERTGGSVSTLTIQRTQQEDSAVYLCASSSLILQTGAGETQYFGPGTRLLVL.

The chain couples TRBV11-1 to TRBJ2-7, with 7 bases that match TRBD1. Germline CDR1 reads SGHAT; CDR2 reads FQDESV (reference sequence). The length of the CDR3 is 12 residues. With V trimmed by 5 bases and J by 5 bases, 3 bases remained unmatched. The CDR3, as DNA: TGTGCCAGCAGCGTCGACAGGGACGAGCAGTACTTC. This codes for CASSVDRDEQYF.

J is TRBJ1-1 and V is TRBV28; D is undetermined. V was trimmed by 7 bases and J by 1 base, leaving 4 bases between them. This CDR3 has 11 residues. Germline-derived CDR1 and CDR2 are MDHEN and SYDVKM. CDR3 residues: CASKQNTEAFF. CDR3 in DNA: TGTGCCAGCAAGCAGAACACTGAAGCTTTCTTT.

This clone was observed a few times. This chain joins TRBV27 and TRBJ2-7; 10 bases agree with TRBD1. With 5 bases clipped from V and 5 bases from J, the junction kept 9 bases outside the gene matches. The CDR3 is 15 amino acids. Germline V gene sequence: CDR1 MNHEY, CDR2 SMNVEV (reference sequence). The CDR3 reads CASSLTGTGVHEQYF. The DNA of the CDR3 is TGTGCCAGCAGTCTGACCGGGACAGGGGTACACGAGCAGTACTTC.